The 24 T cell receptor beta chains below were found in one sample sequenced in a study of CD8+ T cells in alopecia areata. RNA extraction was followed by reverse transcription into cDNA, which acted as the sequencing template. TCRdb's copy holds only in-frame clones and misses some; the assay was immunoSEQ multiplex PCR. The profile shows about 110,000 clones, around three fifths of them singletons. Treatment described: oral pan-JAK inhibitor, 5-10 mg twice daily. Sequences were derived from CD8+ T cells sorted from blood, sampled at week 24, from a patient treated with tofacitinib. The receptors here all came from a human donor with alopecia areata.

This clone appeared a few times. The chain combines TRBV4-2 with TRBJ2-7; 8 bases line up with TRBD1. Germline V gives CDR1 LGHNA, CDR2 YNFKEQ. After removal of 4 bases from V and 6 bases from J, the junction contained 11 bases not matched to a gene. The CDR3 consists of 15 residues. In DNA, the CDR3 is TGTGCCAGCAGCCCACCCCTGGACAGGGACGGCGAGCAGTACTTC. Its protein is CASSPPLDRDGEQYF.

The V gene is TRBV19, the J gene TRBJ1-1; D gene unclear. The CDR3 is 16 amino acids. Trimming removed 5 bases at V and 0 bases at J, with 16 bases between. The germline CDR1 and CDR2 sequences are LNHDA and SQIVND (reference sequence). For the CDR3, the DNA is TGTGCCAGTAGTTCCAGTGTTTTGGAGGTGAACACTGAAGCTTTCTTT. Translated: CASSSSVLEVNTEAFF.

This rearrangement joins TRBV30 to TRBJ1-1, with a tentative D call TRBD1 (5 bases). V was trimmed by 0 bases and J by 3 bases, leaving 14 bases between them. The CDR3 consists of 15 residues. Germline-derived CDR1 and CDR2 are GTSNPN and SVGIG (reference sequence). CDR3 nucleotide sequence: TGTGCCTGGAGTGTACCCCAGGGATACTACACTGAAGCTTTCTTT. This translates into CAWSVPQGYYTEAFF.

The chain links TRBV11-2 to TRBJ2-1; D possibly corresponds to TRBD1 (6 bases). In germline, CDR1 is SGHAT, CDR2 FQNNGV. This CDR3 has 16 residues. Trimming cost V 1 base and J 8 bases, with 18 bases left between them. The DNA for the CDR3 is TGTGCCAGCAGCTTAGGGGGGCTCTCTTATCGGGATGAGCAGTTCTTC. Translating gives CASSLGGLSYRDEQFF.

The chain recombines TRBV6-1 with TRBJ2-7, with TRBD2 identical over 11 bases. The CDR3 has 15 residues. From germline, CDR1 is MNHNS and CDR2 SASEGT. The junction had 4 bases not matched to a gene; V was cut back by 4 bases and J by 2 bases. As DNA, the CDR3 is TGTGCCAGCAGTGCCACTAGCGGGGGTCCCTACGAGCAGTACTTC. Translation: CASSATSGGPYEQYF.

A word on this clone: This CDR3 is also generated by other DNA sequences in the sample. The chain couples TRBV7-9 to TRBJ1-5, with D perhaps matching TRBD1 (5 bases). Germline V CDR1 and CDR2: SEHNR, FQNEAQ (reference sequence). The CDR3 is 14 amino acids. Trimming stripped 3 bases from V and 4 bases from J, with 10 bases between. CDR3 DNA sequence: TGTGCCAGCAGCTTGGCAGGGCGGAATCAGCCCCAGCATTTT. As protein: CASSLAGRNQPQHF.

The V gene is TRBV6-1, the J gene TRBJ1-1; no clear D gene. CDR1 MNHNS and CDR2 SASEGT come from the germline V gene. The CDR3 is 17 amino acids. V dropped 0 bases and J dropped 0 bases, with 14 bases sitting between them. The CDR3 loop is CASSEALRTVMNTEAFF. CDR3 DNA: TGTGCCAGCAGTGAAGCGCTCCGGACGGTGATGAACACTGAAGCTTTCTTT.

The genes are TRBV19 and TRBJ2-5, with TRBD1 matching over 8 bases. The DNA end lines up better with TRBJ2-7; the J call may be wrong. From germline, CDR1 is LNHDA and CDR2 SQIVND (reference sequence). The length of the CDR3 is 15 residues. CDR3 region: CASSGRDRSFYEQYF. The CDR3 DNA follows: TGTGCCAGTAGTGGCCGGGACAGGTCCTTCTACGAGCAGTACTTC.

This chain uses TRBV6-6 with TRBJ1-2; perhaps TRBD1 as D (6 bases). The CDR3 is made up of 14 amino acids. Germline V lookup: CDR1 MNHNY, CDR2 SVGAGI (reference sequence). V lost 0 bases to trimming and J lost 5 bases, with 10 bases between them. The CDR3 here is CASSYSEGEYGYTF. As DNA, the CDR3 is TGTGCCAGCAGTTACTCGGAGGGGGAGTATGGCTACACCTTC.

The chain has TRBV20-1 and TRBJ1-1, with a possible D match to TRBD1 (5 bases). Germline V CDR1 and CDR2: DFQATT, SNEGSKA (reference sequence). The V end was cut by 1 base, the J end by 6 bases, with 6 bases between. The CDR3 runs to 11 residues. The CDR3 sequence: CSARVGAEAFF. The CDR3 nucleotides read TGCAGTGCTAGAGTGGGGGCTGAAGCTTTCTTT.

This rearrangement joins TRBV9 to TRBJ2-2; tentative D call: TRBD2 (6 bases). This CDR3 has 18 amino acids. The V gene's germline CDR1 is SGDLS and CDR2 YYNGEE. Trimming pared 0 bases from V and 0 bases from J, leaving 15 bases between. CDR3 nucleotide sequence: TGTGCCAGCAGCGTAGCCTTATCGGAGGGCGCGAACACCGGGGAGCTGTTTTTT. Encoded protein: CASSVALSEGANTGELFF.

This clone was seen more than once but under ten times. The DNA of the CDR3 is TGTGCCAGCAGCTTCGGACTAGCGGGGGGGTACAATGAGCAGTTCTTC. It specifies CASSFGLAGGYNEQFF. The chain carries TRBV13 and TRBJ2-1; 15 bases line up with TRBD2. This CDR3 contains 16 residues. CDR1 and CDR2 (germline): PRHDT, FYEKMQ (reference sequence). J lost 4 bases, V lost 3 bases, and 1 base had no gene match.

This clone was detected a few times. The rearrangement joins TRBV6-4 to TRBJ2-3; 7 bases are shared with TRBD1. The CDR3 has 14 residues. Trimming took 3 bases from V and 1 from J; bases not matched to a gene: 1. CDR1 is MRHNA, CDR2 SNTAGT, per germline. CDR3 coding DNA: TGTGCCAGCAGTGAAACAGGGGGCACAGATACGCAGTATTTT. Protein sequence: CASSETGGTDTQYF.

The rearrangement uses TRBV7-8 and TRBJ2-3, with TRBD2 identical over 10 bases. The CDR3 is 17 amino acids. The germline V gene encodes CDR1 SGHVS and CDR2 FQNEAQ. The trim removed 5 bases at V and 2 bases at J, leaving 10 bases unmatched. The CDR3 coding sequence is TGTGCCAGCAGCGCGACACTAGCGGGGCTTCTCACAGATACGCAGTATTTT. This translates into CASSATLAGLLTDTQYF.

In its sample, this clone was seen a few times. This chain connects TRBV16 to TRBJ2-7, with TRBD2 matching 9 bases. Trimming cost V 4 bases and J 5 bases; bases outside gene matches: 9. The CDR3 loop spans 15 amino acids. Looked up from germline, CDR1 is KGHSY and CDR2 is FQNENV. The CDR3 region is CASSLRRGGQDEQYF. The CDR3 region has the DNA TGTGCCAGCAGCCTTCGGCGGGGGGGCCAGGACGAGCAGTACTTC.

This clone was observed a single time. V usage is TRBV25-1 and J usage is TRBJ2-7; D is perhaps TRBD2 (5 bases). The CDR3 contains 15 residues. In germline, CDR1 is MGHDK, CDR2 SYGVNS. Trimming shortened V by 5 bases and J by 3 bases, and 17 bases separated the two germline ends. CDR3 protein: CASSNDWAGHYEQYF. The CDR3 DNA reads as TGTGCCAGCAGTAATGACTGGGCGGGCCACTACGAGCAGTACTTC.

This sequence joins TRBV2 and TRBJ2-3; TRBD2 matches at 8 bases. The CDR3 sequence is 15 residues long. Germline V gives CDR1 SNHLY, CDR2 FYNNEI. The V segment lost 3 bases and the J segment 6 bases; nucleotides outside the gene matches: 8. Here the CDR3 reads CASSDLRGAEDTQYF. CDR3 nucleotides: TGTGCCAGCAGTGATCTGCGGGGGGCGGAGGATACGCAGTATTTT. Based on the CDR3 plus reference TRBV2 and TRBJ2-3, the full variable domain is EPEVTQTPSHQVTQMGQEVILRCVPISNHLYFYWYRQILGQKVEFLVSFYNNEISEKSEIFDDQFSVERPDGSNFTLKIRSTKLEDSAMYFCASSDLRGAEDTQYFGPGTRLTVL.

This clone was observed a few times. This sequence joins TRBV4-3 and TRBJ2-2, with 10 positions matching TRBD2. The germline gives CDR1 LGHNA, CDR2 YSLEER. With 0 bases clipped from V and 5 bases from J, the junction kept 12 bases outside the gene matches. The CDR3 has 19 amino acids. The CDR3 protein is CASSQDKFSELAGTGELFF. CDR3 bases: TGCGCCAGCAGCCAAGATAAATTCAGTGAACTAGCGGGGACCGGGGAGCTGTTTTTT.

The CDR3 sequence: CATSRPGQGALAGYTF. Here the CDR3 DNA reads TGTGCCACCAGCAGACCAGGACAGGGGGCCTTAGCAGGCTACACCTTC. The chain links TRBV15 to TRBJ1-2; 11 bases map to TRBD1. From germline, CDR1 is LNHNV and CDR2 YYDKDF (reference sequence). The CDR3 extends over 16 amino acids. The junction had 10 bases not matched to a gene; V was cut back by 2 bases and J by 8 bases.

The rearrangement joins TRBV11-2 to TRBJ1-1; D gene ambiguous. V dropped 1 base and J dropped 11 bases, with 11 bases sitting between them. The CDR3 runs to 12 residues. The germline V gene has CDR1 SGHAT and CDR2 FQNNGV. The CDR3 loop reads CASSLGSMGAFF. The CDR3 bases are TGTGCCAGCAGCTTAGGGTCGATGGGGGCTTTCTTT.

The chain combines TRBV13 with TRBJ2-1; D is perhaps TRBD1 (6 bases). Germline loops: CDR1 PRHDT, CDR2 FYEKMQ (reference sequence). CDR3 length: 15 amino acids. The V end was cut by 1 base, the J end by 3 bases, with 10 bases between. DNA for the CDR3: TGTGCCAGCAGCTTAGAACAGGGAAGCTACAATGAGCAGTTCTTC. Translating it yields CASSLEQGSYNEQFF.

V is TRBV5-6 and J is TRBJ1-1, with 7 bases that match TRBD1. The CDR3 sequence is 17 residues long. The germline V gene has CDR1 SGHDT and CDR2 YYEEEE. V shed 5 bases and J 5 bases; nucleotides not matched to a gene: 18. In DNA form, the CDR3 reads TGTGCCAGCAGTCCTGCGGGGGCAGGGGGAGTTGAAACTGAAGCTTTCTTT. The encoded protein is CASSPAGAGGVETEAFF.

This rearrangement joins TRBV5-1 to TRBJ1-2; TRBD1 is a possible D gene (6 bases). The V and J ends lost 2 bases and 3 bases respectively, with 14 bases between them. Germline lookup yields CDR1 SGHRS and CDR2 YFSETQ. The CDR3 has 15 amino acids. CDR3 amino acids: CASSLQGPLDYGYTF. Written as DNA, the CDR3 is TGCGCCAGCAGCTTACAGGGCCCCCTGGACTATGGCTACACCTTC. Based on the CDR3 plus reference TRBV5-1 and TRBJ1-2, the full variable domain is KAGVTQTPRYLIKTRGQQVTLSCSPISGHRSVSWYQQTPGQGLQFLFEYFSETQRNKGNFPGRFSGRQFSNSRSEMNVSTLELGDSALYLCASSLQGPLDYGYTFGSGTRLTVV.

The rearrangement joins TRBV9 to TRBJ1-1, with a tentative D call TRBD1 (5 bases). The germline V gene has CDR1 SGDLS and CDR2 YYNGEE. Trimming stripped 4 bases from V and 7 bases from J, with 8 bases between. The length of the CDR3 is 11 residues. CDR3: CASSPQDEAFF. The CDR3, as DNA: TGTGCCAGCAGCCCACAGGATGAAGCTTTCTTT. The full variable domain, in which reference TRBV9 and TRBJ1-1 provide the parts outside the CDR3, is DSGVTQTPKHLITATGQRVTLRCSPRSGDLSVYWYQQSLDQGLQFLIQYYNGEERAKGNILERFSAQQFPDLHSELNLSSLELGDSALYFCASSPQDEAFFGQGTRLTVV.